This T cell receptor (beta chain) was observed in a study of cytotoxic CD8 clonotypes in ibrutinib-treated CLL. Study overall: Productive templates averaged about 230,000 per sample, and productive rearrangements around 92,000.

Generated by immunoSEQ multiplex PCR, the TCRdb table keeps only in-frame clones and is missing some. Here the sample spans 100,000 to 150,000 clones, approximately 85% being singletons. The table lists this clone with a count of one. This sample includes further DNA sequences coding for the same CDR3. V was trimmed by 3 bases and J by 1 base, leaving 6 bases between them. Germline-derived CDR1 and CDR2 are SNHLY and FYNNEI. The CDR3 runs 13 residues. The receptor's source is a human donor with chronic lymphocytic leukemia. This specimen consisted of PBMCs, obtained after 24 months of ibrutinib treatment. V is TRBV2 and J is TRBJ1-1; D possibly corresponds to TRBD1 (5 bases). CDR3 sequence reads: CASSDQGNTEAFF. In DNA form, the CDR3 reads TGTGCCAGCAGTGACCAGGGGAACACTGAAGCTTTCTTT. The full variable domain, with the rest looked up from reference TRBV2 and TRBJ1-1, is EPEVTQTPSHQVTQMGQEVILRCVPISNHLYFYWYRQILGQKVEFLVSFYNNEISEKSEIFDDQFSVERPDGSNFTLKIRSTKLEDSAMYFCASSDQGNTEAFFGQGTRLTVV.